These T cell receptor beta chains were read from a single sample in a study of blood T cell repertoires in COVID-19. Produced via immunoSEQ multiplex PCR; TCRdb's table is partial and in-frame only. This sample has about 380,000 clones; 70% to 90% occur once, and the top ten carry about 1.2%. Sequencing was done on a sample of PBMCs or T cells enriched from blood (not recorded which). The receptors originated from a woman under 30 who had recovered from COVID-19. The CDR3 runs from the conserved cysteine through the conserved F or W.

V gene	CDR3 protein
TRBV10-3	CAISNSGGKLFF
TRBV15	CATSSRQGTNEKLFF
TRBV19	CASSAGTGGPTF
TRBV29-1	CSVGLAVGPNEQFF
TRBV15	CATSRETGGNEKLFF
TRBV29-1	CSPRTGLTSTDTQYF
TRBV10-3	CAIGLFTDTQYF
TRBV19	CASTGTGYGYTF
TRBV27	CASSPQGHYGYTF
TRBV7-9	CASSYLPMDRDGEQYF
TRBV2	CASSVRQGTGAANEKLFF
TRBV7-9	CASSPGLGTDTQYF
TRBV7-2	CASRAEWGRTEAFF
TRBV29-1	CSVSRGGANTGELFF
TRBV5-5	CASSLAGAGANVLTF
TRBV6-2/TRBV6-3	CASSSRTSGRQETQYF
TRBV9	CASGRDTYGYTF
TRBV7-3	CASSFSGTDYNEQFF
TRBV19	CASSKDRGGDEQFF
TRBV5-6	CASSPPGDYGYTF
TRBV5-4	CASSRRMNTEAFF
TRBV7-9	CASSRSSRYNEQFF
TRBV6-2/TRBV6-3	CASSHGGRLAGAYQETQYF
TRBV27	CASATGQGNSPLHF
TRBV5-4	CASSLPSGNTIYF
TRBV11-2	CASSLDRANGNTIYF
TRBV19	CASSISTGLAGADTQYF
TRBV6-5	CASSYGSNQPQHF
TRBV4-2	CASSQDPAGGPDTQYF
TRBV10-3	CAISDTGGLYNEQFF
TRBV27	CATQGGPMNTEAFF
TRBV20-1	CSASWGGSNQPQHF
TRBV4-1	CASSQDPIRTGTGPSYEQYF
TRBV30	CAWSRAHRTDYGYTF
TRBV11-2	CASSFGGVIHNEQFF
TRBV28	CASSLGTGATYNSPLHF
TRBV28	CASSFSRGGNQPQHF